This TCR beta chain derives from a study of cytomegalovirus exposure and HLA in healthy donors. Study observations and caveats: Per a prior analysis, the majority of TCR beta V segments were productive roughly 87% or roughly 30% of the time. Later on, an analysis showed TCR association rates differing by HLA locus, with DRB1 the most and HLA-C the fewest.

Researchers ran the PCR with 60 Vbeta and 13 Jbeta primers. Only in-frame clones appear in the TCRdb table, and some are missing; sequencing was by immunoSEQ multiplex PCR. The sample has roughly 220,000 clones. As for this clone: Its specificity is not known. Mismatch with germline at one junction end may stem from a read error.

Germline V CDR1 and CDR2: SSHAT, FNYEAQ (reference sequence). The CDR3 has 15 amino acids. The chain recombines TRBV7-7 with TRBJ2-5, with D tentatively TRBD1 (6 bases). The specimen sequenced was PBMCs. This clonotype originated in a girl aged 2 to 10 in good health and CMV-seropositive. In DNA, the CDR3 is TGTGCTAGCAGCCCCCCCATCAGGGGTCAAGAGACCCAGTACTTC. Protein: CASSPPIRGQETQYF. The full variable domain, with the rest looked up from reference TRBV7-7 and TRBJ2-5, is GAGVSQSPRYKVTKRGQDVTLRCDPISSHATLYWYQQALGQGPEFLTYFNYEAQPDKSGLPSDRFSAERPEGSISTLTIQRTEQRDSAMYRCASSPPIRGQETQYFGPGTRLLVL.